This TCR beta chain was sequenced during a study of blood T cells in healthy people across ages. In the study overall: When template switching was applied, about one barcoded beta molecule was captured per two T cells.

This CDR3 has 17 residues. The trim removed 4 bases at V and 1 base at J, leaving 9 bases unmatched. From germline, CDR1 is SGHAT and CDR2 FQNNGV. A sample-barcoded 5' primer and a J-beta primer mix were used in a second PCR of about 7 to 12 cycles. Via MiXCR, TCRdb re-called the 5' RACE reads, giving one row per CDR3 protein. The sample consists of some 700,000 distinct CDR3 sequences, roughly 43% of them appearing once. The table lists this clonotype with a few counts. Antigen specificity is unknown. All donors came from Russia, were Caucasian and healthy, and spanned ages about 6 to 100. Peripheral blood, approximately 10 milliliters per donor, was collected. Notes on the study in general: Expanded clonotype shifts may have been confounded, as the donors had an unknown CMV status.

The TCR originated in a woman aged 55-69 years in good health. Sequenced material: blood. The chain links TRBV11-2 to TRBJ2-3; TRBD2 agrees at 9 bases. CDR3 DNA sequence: TGTGCCAGCAGCTCCAGCGGGAGGCCCCCCCGCACAGATACGCAGTATTTT. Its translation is CASSSSGRPPRTDTQYF.